This TCR beta chain originates from a study of OX40 agonist ivuxolimab in advanced cancers. Looking at the study overall: Hepatocellular carcinoma, melanoma, renal cell or head and neck cancer affected the dose-escalation patients.

V shed 7 bases and J 6 bases; nucleotides not matched to a gene: 6. Germline V gene lookup returns CDR1 SNHLY and CDR2 FYNNEI. There are 14 residues in the CDR3. TCRdb's copy holds only in-frame clones and misses some; the assay was immunoSEQ multiplex PCR. The table includes roughly 80,000 clones, around 87% detected once. The sample consisted of CD4+ or CD8+ T cells sorted from blood, taken in a trial of the OX40 agonist ivuxolimab. The chain joins TRBV2 to TRBJ1-2, with 12 bases identical to TRBD1. The clonotype originates from an adult with an advanced solid tumor such as melanoma, head and neck, liver or kidney cancer. CDR3 loop: CASNPGQGAHGYTF. Written as DNA, the CDR3 is TGTGCCAGCAACCCGGGACAGGGGGCGCATGGCTACACCTTC.